This T cell receptor beta chain was sequenced during a study of T cell responses to AZD1222 COVID-19 vaccine. Libraries were prepared by immunoSEQ multiplex PCR; TCRdb keeps only in-frame clonotypes and omits some of them. This table has 85,000 to 95,000 clones, approximately 90% appearing once. The CDR3 spans 15 residues. Germline assignment: CDR1 SNHLY and CDR2 FYNNEI. V dropped 5 bases and J dropped 6; count of bases not matched to a gene: 8. The sequence was collected from an adult who received the AZD1222 COVID-19 vaccine. Here the sequenced sample was peripheral blood, taken 28 days after the second AZD1222 dose. The V call is TRBV2, the J call TRBJ1-5; TRBD1 aligns across 9 bases. The CDR3 loop is CASSSDRGKGQPQHF. The DNA for the CDR3 is TGTGCCAGCAGTTCGGACAGGGGTAAAGGTCAGCCCCAGCATTTT. Based on the CDR3 plus reference TRBV2 and TRBJ1-5, the full variable domain is EPEVTQTPSHQVTQMGQEVILRCVPISNHLYFYWYRQILGQKVEFLVSFYNNEISEKSEIFDDQFSVERPDGSNFTLKIRSTKLEDSAMYFCASSSDRGKGQPQHFGDGTRLSIL.